This record concerns one TCR beta chain sequence. Antigen: not known. Clones were sequenced by immunoSEQ multiplex PCR, and TCRdb holds only the in-frame ones, with some missing. The sample lists tens of thousands of clones, around four fifths occurring once. V lost 2 bases to trimming and J lost 5 bases; unmatched junction nucleotides: 7. Germline assignment: CDR1 ENHRY and CDR2 SYGVKD. This CDR3 has 16 amino acids. The data were obtained in a study of vaccination effects on CD4 cells after COVID-19. Overall study findings and caveats: Convalescent patients were scarce in the study, and it lacked early post-infection timepoints. Whether induced by infection or by vaccine, clones showed marked clonal contraction late after vaccination.

Antigen-specific CD4+ T cells were first expanded with viral peptide pools by the ViraFEST assay and only then sequenced. Cells that had been cultured for approximately ten days were the source of isolated CD4+ T cells. The participants, recipients of two vaccine doses, got either BNT162b2 or mRNA-1273. Cultivation was performed at 1.5 million to 2 million PBMC per well with roughly 10 IU/ml IL-2 and about 9.6 ug/ml peptides added. The rearrangement links TRBV10-3 to TRBJ2-1; 9 nucleotides agree with TRBD2. Here the sequenced sample was CD4+ T cells from PBMCs cultured with HCoV-OC43 spike peptides, taken after COVID-19 vaccination. Subset given: HCoV-OC43 spike overlapping peptide pool stimulation. This receptor was taken from a human donor who received a COVID-19 vaccine. CDR3 residues: CAISEPPAGGHNEQFF. CDR3 nucleotides: TGTGCCATCAGTGAGCCCCCAGCGGGGGGACACAATGAGCAGTTCTTC.